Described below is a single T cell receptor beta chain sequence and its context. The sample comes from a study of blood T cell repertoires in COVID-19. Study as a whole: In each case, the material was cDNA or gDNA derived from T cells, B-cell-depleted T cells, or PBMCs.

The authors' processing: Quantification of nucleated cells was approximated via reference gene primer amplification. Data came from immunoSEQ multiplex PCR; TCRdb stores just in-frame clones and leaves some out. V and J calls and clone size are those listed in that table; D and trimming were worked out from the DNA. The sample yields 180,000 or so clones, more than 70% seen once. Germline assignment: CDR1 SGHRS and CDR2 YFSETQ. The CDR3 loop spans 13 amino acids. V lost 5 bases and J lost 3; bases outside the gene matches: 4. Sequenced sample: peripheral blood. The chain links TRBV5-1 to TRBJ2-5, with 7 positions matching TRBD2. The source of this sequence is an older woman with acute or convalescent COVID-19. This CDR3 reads CASSSLAEETQYF. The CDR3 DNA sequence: TGCGCCAGCAGTAGTCTAGCGGAAGAGACCCAGTACTTC.